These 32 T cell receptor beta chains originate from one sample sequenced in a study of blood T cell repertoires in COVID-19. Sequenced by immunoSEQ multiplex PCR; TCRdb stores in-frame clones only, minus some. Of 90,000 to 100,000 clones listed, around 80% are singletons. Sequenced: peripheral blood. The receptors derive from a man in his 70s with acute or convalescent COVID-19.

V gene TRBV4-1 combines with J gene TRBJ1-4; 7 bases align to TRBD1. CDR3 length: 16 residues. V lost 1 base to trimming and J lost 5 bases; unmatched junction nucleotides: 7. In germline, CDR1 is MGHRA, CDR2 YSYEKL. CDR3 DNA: TGCGCCAGCAGCCAAGTTCCGGGACAGCCGAATGAAAAACTGTTTTTT. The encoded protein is CASSQVPGQPNEKLFF.

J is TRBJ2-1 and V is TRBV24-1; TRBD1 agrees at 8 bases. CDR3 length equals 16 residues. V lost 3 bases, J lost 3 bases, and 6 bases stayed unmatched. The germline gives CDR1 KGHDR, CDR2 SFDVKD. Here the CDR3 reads CATSDASGQDYNEQFF. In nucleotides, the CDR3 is TGTGCCACCAGTGATGCATCGGGACAGGACTACAATGAGCAGTTCTTC.

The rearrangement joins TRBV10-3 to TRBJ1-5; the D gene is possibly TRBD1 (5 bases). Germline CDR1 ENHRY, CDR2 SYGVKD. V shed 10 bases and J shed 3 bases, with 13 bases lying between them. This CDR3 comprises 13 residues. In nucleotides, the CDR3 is TGTGCCACCCGTACGGGGGTCAATCAGCCCCAGCATTTT. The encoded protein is CATRTGVNQPQHF.

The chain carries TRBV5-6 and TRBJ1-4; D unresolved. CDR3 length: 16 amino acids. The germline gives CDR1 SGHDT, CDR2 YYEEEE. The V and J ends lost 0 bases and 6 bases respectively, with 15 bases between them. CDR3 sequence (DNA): TGTGCCAGCAGCTTGGCCAGAGGGTTTGACGATGAAAAACTGTTTTTT. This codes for CASSLARGFDDEKLFF.

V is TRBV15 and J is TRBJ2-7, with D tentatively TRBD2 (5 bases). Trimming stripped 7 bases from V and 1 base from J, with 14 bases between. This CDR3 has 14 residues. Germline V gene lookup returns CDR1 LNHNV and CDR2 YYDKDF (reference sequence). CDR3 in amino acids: CATTPREFSYEQYF. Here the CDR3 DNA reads TGTGCCACCACCCCCCGGGAATTTTCCTACGAGCAGTACTTC. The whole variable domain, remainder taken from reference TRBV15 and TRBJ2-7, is DAMVIQNPRYQVTQFGKPVTLSCSQTLNHNVMYWYQQKSSQAPKLLFHYYDKDFNNEADTPDNFQSRRPNTSFCFLDIRSPGLGDTAMYLCATTPREFSYEQYFGPGTRLTVT.

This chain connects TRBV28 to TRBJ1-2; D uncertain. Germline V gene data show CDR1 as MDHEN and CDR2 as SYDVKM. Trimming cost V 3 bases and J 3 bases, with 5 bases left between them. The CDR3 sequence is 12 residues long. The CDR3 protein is CASSLVDYGYTF. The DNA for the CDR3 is TGTGCCAGCAGTTTGGTAGACTATGGCTACACCTTC.

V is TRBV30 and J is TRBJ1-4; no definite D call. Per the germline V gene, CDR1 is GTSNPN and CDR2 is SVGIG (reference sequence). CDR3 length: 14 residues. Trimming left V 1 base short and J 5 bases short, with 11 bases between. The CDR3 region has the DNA TGTGCCTGGAGTGCGACAAGTCTAAATGAAAAACTGTTTTTT. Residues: CAWSATSLNEKLFF.

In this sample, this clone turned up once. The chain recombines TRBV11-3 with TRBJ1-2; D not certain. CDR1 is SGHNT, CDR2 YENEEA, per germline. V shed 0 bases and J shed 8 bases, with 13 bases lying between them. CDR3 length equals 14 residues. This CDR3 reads CASSLDLIRSGYTF. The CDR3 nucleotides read TGTGCCAGCAGCTTAGATTTAATCAGGTCAGGCTACACCTTC.

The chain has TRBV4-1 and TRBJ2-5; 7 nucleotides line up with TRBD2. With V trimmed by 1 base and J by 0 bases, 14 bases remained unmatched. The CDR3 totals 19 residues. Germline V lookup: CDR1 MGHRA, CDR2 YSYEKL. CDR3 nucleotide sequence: TGCGCCAGCAGCCAAGTAGTTCCGCTAGCGGAGACATACCAAGAGACCCAGTACTTC. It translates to CASSQVVPLAETYQETQYF.

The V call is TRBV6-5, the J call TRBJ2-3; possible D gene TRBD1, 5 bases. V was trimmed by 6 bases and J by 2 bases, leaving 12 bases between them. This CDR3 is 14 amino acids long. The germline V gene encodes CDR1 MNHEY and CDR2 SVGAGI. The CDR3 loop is CASSREPNTDTQYF. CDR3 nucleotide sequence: TGTGCCAGCAGCAGGGAACCGAACACAGATACGCAGTATTTT.

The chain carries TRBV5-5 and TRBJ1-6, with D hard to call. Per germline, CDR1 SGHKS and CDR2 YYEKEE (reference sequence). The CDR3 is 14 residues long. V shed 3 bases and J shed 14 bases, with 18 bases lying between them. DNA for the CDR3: TGTGCCAGCAGCTCCCGGGGAGCCTCCGGTACCCTCCACTTT. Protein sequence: CASSSRGASGTLHF.

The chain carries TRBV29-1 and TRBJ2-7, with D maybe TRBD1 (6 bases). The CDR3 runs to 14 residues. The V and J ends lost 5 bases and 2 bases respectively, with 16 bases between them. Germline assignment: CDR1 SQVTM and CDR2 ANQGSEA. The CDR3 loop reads CSVFWAGAPYEQYF. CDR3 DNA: TGCAGCGTTTTTTGGGCAGGGGCCCCCTACGAGCAGTACTTC.

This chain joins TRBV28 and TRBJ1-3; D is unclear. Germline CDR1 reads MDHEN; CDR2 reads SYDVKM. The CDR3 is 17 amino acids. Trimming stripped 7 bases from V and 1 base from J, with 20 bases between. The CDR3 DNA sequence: TGTGCCAGCACCCACCCCCCCTTGGGCCGTTCTGGAAACACCATATATTTT. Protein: CASTHPPLGRSGNTIYF.

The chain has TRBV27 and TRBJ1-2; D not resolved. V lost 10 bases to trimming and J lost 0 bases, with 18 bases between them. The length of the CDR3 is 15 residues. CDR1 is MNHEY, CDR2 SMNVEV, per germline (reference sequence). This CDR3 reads CATRRQAAANYGYTF. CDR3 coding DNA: TGTGCCACCCGACGACAAGCAGCAGCTAACTATGGCTACACCTTC.

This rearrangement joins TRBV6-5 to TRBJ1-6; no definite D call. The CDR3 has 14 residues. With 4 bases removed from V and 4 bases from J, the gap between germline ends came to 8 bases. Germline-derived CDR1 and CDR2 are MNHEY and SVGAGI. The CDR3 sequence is CASSSGNYNSPLHF. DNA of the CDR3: TGTGCCAGCAGTTCGGGGAATTATAATTCACCCCTCCACTTT.

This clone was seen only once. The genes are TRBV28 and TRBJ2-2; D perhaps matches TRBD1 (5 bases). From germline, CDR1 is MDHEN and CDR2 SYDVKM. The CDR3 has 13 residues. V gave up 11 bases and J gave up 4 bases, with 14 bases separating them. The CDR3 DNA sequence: TGTGCCGGTGGGCAGGGAAGCACCGGGGAGCTGTTTTTT. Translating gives CAGGQGSTGELFF.

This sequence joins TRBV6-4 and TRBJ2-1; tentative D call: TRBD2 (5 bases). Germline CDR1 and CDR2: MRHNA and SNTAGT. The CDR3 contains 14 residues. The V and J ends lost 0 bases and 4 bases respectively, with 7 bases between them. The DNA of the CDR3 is TGTGCCAGCAGTGACTCCCCGGGATACAATGAGCAGTTCTTC. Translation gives CASSDSPGYNEQFF.

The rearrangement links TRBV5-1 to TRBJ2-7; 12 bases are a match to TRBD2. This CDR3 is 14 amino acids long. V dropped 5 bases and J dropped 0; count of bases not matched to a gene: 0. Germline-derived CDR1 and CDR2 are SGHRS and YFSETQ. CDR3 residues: CASRLAGGSYEQYF. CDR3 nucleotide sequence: TGCGCCAGCAGACTAGCGGGGGGCTCCTACGAGCAGTACTTC.

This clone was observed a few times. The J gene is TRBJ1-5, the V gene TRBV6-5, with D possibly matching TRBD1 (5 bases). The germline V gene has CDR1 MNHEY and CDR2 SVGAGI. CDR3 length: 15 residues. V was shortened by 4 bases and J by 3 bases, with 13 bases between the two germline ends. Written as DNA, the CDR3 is TGTGCCAGCAGTTGGGACGGCGGGATCAATCAGCCCCAGCATTTT. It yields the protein CASSWDGGINQPQHF.

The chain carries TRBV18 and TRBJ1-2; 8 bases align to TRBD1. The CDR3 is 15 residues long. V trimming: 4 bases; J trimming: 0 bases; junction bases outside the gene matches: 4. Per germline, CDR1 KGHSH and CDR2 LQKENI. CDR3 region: CASSHGQGPNYGYTF. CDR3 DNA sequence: TGTGCCAGCTCACATGGACAGGGTCCTAACTATGGCTACACCTTC.

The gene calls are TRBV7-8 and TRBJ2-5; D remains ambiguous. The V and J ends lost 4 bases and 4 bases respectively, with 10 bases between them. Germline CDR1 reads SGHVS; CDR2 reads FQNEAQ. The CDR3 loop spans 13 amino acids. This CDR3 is CASSSSVGETQYF. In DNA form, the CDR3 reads TGTGCCAGCAGCTCCTCGGTTGGAGAGACCCAGTACTTC.

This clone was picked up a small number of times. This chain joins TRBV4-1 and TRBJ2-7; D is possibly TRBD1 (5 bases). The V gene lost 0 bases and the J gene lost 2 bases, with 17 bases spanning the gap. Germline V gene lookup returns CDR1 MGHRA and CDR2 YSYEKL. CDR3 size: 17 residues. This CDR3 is CASSQDLVVRTTYEQYF. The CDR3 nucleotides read TGCGCCAGCAGCCAAGATTTGGTTGTTCGGACAACCTACGAGCAGTACTTC.

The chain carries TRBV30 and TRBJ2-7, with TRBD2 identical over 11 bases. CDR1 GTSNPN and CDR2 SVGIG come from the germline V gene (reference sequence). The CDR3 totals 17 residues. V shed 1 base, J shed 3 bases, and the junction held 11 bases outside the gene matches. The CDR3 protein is CAWSAPGLADFIYEQYF. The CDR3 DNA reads TGTGCCTGGAGTGCTCCGGGACTAGCGGATTTTATCTACGAGCAGTACTTC.

The CDR3 DNA reads TGCGCCAGCACGGGGGGAATCACCGGGGAGCTGTTTTTT. Residues: CASTGGITGELFF. The gene calls are TRBV5-1 and TRBJ2-2, with 7 nucleotides matching TRBD2. V was clipped by 6 bases and J by 4 bases; unmatched bases: 3. The CDR3 is 13 amino acids. The V gene's germline CDR1 is SGHRS and CDR2 YFSETQ.

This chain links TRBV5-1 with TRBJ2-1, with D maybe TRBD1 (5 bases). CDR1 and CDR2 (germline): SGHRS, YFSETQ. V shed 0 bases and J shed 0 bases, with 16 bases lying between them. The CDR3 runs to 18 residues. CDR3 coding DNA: TGCGCCAGCAGCTTGGTTCCCATGGGGCCGGGCTCCTACAATGAGCAGTTCTTC. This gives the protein CASSLVPMGPGSYNEQFF.

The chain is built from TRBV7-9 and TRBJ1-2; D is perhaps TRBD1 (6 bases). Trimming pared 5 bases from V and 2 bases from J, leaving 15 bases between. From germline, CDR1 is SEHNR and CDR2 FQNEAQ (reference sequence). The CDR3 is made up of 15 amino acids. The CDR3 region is CASSRETGVNYGYTF. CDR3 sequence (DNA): TGTGCCAGCAGCCGAGAGACAGGAGTGAACTATGGCTACACCTTC.

CDR3 in amino acids: CASARQAPSEQYF. DNA of the CDR3: TGTGCCAGCGCCCGACAGGCGCCTTCCGAGCAGTACTTC. The rearrangement uses TRBV18 and TRBJ2-7; D perhaps matches TRBD1 (6 bases). The germline V and J ends were trimmed by 8 bases and 6 bases, with 17 bases remaining between them. This CDR3 comprises 13 residues. Germline V gene data show CDR1 as KGHSH and CDR2 as LQKENI.

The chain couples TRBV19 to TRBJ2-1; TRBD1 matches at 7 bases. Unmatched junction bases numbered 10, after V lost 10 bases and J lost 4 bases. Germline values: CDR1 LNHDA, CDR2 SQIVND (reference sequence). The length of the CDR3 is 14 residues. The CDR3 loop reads CATRQGEVYNEQFF. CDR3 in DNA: TGTGCCACCCGACAGGGAGAAGTGTACAATGAGCAGTTCTTC.

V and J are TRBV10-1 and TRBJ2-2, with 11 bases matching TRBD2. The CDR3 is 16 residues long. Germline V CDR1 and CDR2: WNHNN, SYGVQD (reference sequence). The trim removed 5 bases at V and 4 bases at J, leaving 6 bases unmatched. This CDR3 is CASSSLAGGLTGELFF. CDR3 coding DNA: TGCGCCAGCAGTTCTCTAGCGGGGGGCCTCACCGGGGAGCTGTTTTTT.

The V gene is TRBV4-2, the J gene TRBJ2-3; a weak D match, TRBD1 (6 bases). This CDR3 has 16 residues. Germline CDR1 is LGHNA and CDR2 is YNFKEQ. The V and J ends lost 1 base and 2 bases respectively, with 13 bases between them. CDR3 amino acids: CASSQAPQGNTDTQYF. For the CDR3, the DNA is TGTGCCAGCAGCCAAGCCCCACAGGGAAACACAGATACGCAGTATTTT.

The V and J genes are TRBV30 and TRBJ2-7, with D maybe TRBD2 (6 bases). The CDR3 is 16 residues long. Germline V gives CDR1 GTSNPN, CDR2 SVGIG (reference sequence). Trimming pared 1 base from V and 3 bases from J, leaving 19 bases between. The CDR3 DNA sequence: TGTGCCTGGAGTGCTCATGTTGGAGGGCTTGGCTACGAGCAGTACTTC. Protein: CAWSAHVGGLGYEQYF.

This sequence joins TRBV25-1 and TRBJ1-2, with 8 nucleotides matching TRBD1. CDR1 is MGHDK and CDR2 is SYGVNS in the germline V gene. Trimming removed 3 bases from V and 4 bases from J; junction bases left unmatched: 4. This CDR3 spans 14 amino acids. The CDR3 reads CASSDQGAAYGYTF. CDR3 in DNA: TGTGCCAGCAGTGACCAGGGGGCAGCCTATGGCTACACCTTC.